This T cell receptor beta chain was sequenced in a study of T-cell reconstitution after alpha-beta-depleted transplantation in children. This clonotype came up a few times. Using unique molecular identifiers, the investigators prepared the TCRbeta library. One entry per CDR3 protein, called by TCRdb with MiXCR from the PCR reads. Among 600,000 to 700,000 distinct CDR3 sequences listed, roughly 17% were seen once. Trimming removed 1 base from V and 5 bases from J; junction bases left unmatched: 5. This CDR3 comprises 15 residues. Germline loops: CDR1 SGHTA, CDR2 FQGNSA. This TCR derives from a human donor who donated a stem cell graft to a child with acute myeloid leukemia. The rearrangement links TRBV7-2 to TRBJ1-5; 7 bases align to TRBD1. Sequences were derived from PBMCs from the stem cell graft donor, sampled from the stem cell graft. CDR3 DNA sequence: TGTGCCAGCAGCTTAGATTACAGGGGACATCAGCCCCAGCATTTT. Translating it yields CASSLDYRGHQPQHF.